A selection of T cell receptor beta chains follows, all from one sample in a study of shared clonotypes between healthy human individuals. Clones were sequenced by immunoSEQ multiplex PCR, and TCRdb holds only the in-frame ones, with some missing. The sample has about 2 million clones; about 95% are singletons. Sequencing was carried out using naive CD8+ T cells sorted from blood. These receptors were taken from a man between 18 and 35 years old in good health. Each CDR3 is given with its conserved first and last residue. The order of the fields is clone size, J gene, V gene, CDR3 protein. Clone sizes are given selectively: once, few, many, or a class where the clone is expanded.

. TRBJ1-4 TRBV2 CASSQQKLFF
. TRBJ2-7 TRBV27 CASIDSLTYEQYF
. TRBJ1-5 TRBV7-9 CASSQSLRDREGQPQHF
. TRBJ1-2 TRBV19 CATGNGYTF
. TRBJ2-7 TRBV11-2 CASSSQGYEQYF
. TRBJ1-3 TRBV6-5 CASSGVGNTIYF
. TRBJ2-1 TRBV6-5 CASSYLAGSYYNEQFF
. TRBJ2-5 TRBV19 CASSIDNRVGETQYF
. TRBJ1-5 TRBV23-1 CASSQSIGIQPQHF
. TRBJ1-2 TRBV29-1 CSVAGDGYTF
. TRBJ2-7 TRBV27 CASSLSGEALLYEQYF
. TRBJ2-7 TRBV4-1 CASSPLDRGSYEQYF
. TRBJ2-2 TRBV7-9 CASSQLAGGVNTGELFF
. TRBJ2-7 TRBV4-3 CASSLLAESSYEQYF
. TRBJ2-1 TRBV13 CASSLEFSDRERSNEQFF
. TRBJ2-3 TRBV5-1 CASSTGAGERYDTQYF
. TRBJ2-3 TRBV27 CASSRQDSSTDTQYF
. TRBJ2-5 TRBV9 CASSTSGGEETQYF
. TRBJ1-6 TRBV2 CASSRQNLVSYNSPLHF
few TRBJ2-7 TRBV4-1 CASSLTDYEQYF
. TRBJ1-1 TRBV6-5 CASSYSEGAAEAFF
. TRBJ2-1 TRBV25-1 CASSDSAGGGYNEQFF
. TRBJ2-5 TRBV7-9 CASSLVLIKETQYF
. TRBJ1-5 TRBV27 CASSLFPGLAQPQHF
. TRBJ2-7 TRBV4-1 CASSPGRSTSYEQYF
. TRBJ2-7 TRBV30 CAWSVPTFSDPTYEQYF
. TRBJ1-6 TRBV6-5 CASTLGTEWDSPLHF
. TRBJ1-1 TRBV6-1 CAGGQLFMNTEAFF
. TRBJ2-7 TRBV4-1 CASSHGQGSYEQYF
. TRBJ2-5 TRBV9 CASSAPRGGGNQETQYF
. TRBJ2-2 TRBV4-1 CASSRSGELFF
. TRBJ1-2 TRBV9 CASSAIQGVGYTF
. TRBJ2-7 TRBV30 CAWSEYGGGYEQYF
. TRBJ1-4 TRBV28 CASRTGQYEEKLFF
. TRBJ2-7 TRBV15 CATSRVGVAGNEQYF
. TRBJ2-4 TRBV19 CARRTLQSSKNIQYF
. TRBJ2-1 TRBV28 CASSSGTSGGSSYNEQFF
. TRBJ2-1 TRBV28 CASSLSAPGQPYNEQFF
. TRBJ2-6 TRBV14 CASSQVGQGNVLTF
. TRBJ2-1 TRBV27 CASSPSPGTNNEQFF
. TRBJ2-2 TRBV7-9 CASSLTGGGTGELFF
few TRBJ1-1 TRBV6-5 CASGDTEAFF
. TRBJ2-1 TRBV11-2 CASSFPVSGTSNEQFF
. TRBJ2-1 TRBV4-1 CASSQDGLAGGPLYNEQFF
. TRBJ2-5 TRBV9 CASSASIGGGVTQYF
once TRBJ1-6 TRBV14 CASSPYREYNSPLHF
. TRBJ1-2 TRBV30 CAWSGPGQGHGYTF
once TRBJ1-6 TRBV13 CASSLGGTGAYNSPLHF
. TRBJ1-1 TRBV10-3 CAIQGGVLSTEAFF
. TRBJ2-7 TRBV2 CASSAAWGQGAYEQYF
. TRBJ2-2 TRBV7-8 CASSLYKGAGELFF
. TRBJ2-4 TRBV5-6 CASSSGHHIQYF
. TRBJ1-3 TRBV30 CAWTGVGSGNTIYF